The rows below give T cell receptor beta chains drawn from one sample of a study of regulatory T cells in long-lasting Graves disease. MiXCR, run by TCRdb on the multiplex PCR reads, gives a single entry per CDR3 protein. The sample holds fewer than 550,000 distinct CDR3 sequences, around 15% seen once. These data are also associated with another study on T cells in Graves' hyperthyroidism and ophthalmopathy.

The specimen was peripheral blood mononuclear cells (PBMCs), collected at new diagnosis, from a patient treated with antithyroid drugs. The receptor source for this set is a woman in her late teens or twenties with Graves disease. The CDR3 runs from the conserved cysteine through the conserved F or W. A D gene is named only where the DNA matches it firmly. Size is omitted from some rows. Given values are once, few, many or a class for expanded clones.

j_gene: TRBJ2-1; v_gene: TRBV5-1; d_gene: -; abundance: many; CDR3aa: CASSLETGSFYNEQFF; CDR3nt: TGCGCCAGCAGCTTGGAAACCGGGAGTTTCTACAATGAGCAGTTCTTC
j_gene: TRBJ2-1; v_gene: TRBV11-2; d_gene: -; abundance: many; CDR3aa: CASSLVDRLQGSYNEQFF; CDR3nt: TGTGCCAGCAGCTTAGTAGATCGCCTCCAGGGCTCCTACAATGAGCAGTTCTTC
j_gene: TRBJ2-2; v_gene: TRBV7-2; d_gene: TRBD2; abundance: -; CDR3aa: CASSLTGTSGSGELFF; CDR3nt: TGTGCCAGCAGCTTAACAGGGACTAGCGGGAGCGGGGAGCTGTTTTTT
j_gene: TRBJ2-1; v_gene: TRBV19; d_gene: -; abundance: -; CDR3aa: CASSIGGPLEYNEQFF; CDR3nt: TGTGCCAGTAGTATAGGAGGACCACTCGAATACAATGAGCAGTTCTTC
j_gene: TRBJ2-7; v_gene: TRBV27; d_gene: -; abundance: many; CDR3aa: CASSLREQTYEQYF; CDR3nt: TGTGCCAGCAGTTTACGGGAACAGACCTACGAGCAGTACTTC
j_gene: TRBJ1-5; v_gene: TRBV27; d_gene: -; abundance: -; CDR3aa: CASSLLGDSNQPQHF; CDR3nt: TGTGCCAGCAGTTTATTGGGGGATAGCAATCAGCCCCAGCATTTT
j_gene: TRBJ2-3; v_gene: TRBV6-1; d_gene: TRBD1; abundance: many; CDR3aa: CASSTLRTGYTQYF; CDR3nt: TGTGCCAGCAGTACGTTGAGGACAGGTTATACGCAGTATTTT
j_gene: TRBJ2-2; v_gene: TRBV19; d_gene: TRBD2; abundance: few; CDR3aa: CASRLAGITGELFF; CDR3nt: TGTGCCAGTAGGTTAGCGGGAATTACCGGGGAGCTGTTTTTT
j_gene: TRBJ2-1; v_gene: TRBV29-1; d_gene: TRBD2; abundance: few; CDR3aa: CSVEPRTSGSKERFF; CDR3nt: TGCAGCGTTGAGCCCCGGACTAGCGGGAGTAAGGAGCGGTTCTTC
j_gene: TRBJ1-1; v_gene: TRBV5-1; d_gene: -; abundance: few; CDR3aa: CASSLERRNTEAFF; CDR3nt: TGCGCCAGCAGCTTGGAGCGCAGGAACACTGAAGCTTTCTTT
j_gene: TRBJ2-7; v_gene: TRBV18; d_gene: TRBD2; abundance: many; CDR3aa: CASSSTSGNEQYF; CDR3nt: TGTGCCAGCTCAAGTACTAGCGGGAACGAGCAGTACTTC
j_gene: TRBJ2-7; v_gene: TRBV19; d_gene: TRBD2; abundance: -; CDR3aa: CASSPAGTDYEQYF; CDR3nt: TGTGCCAGTAGCCCAGCGGGAACGGACTACGAGCAGTACTTC
j_gene: TRBJ2-5; v_gene: TRBV5-1; d_gene: -; abundance: -; CDR3aa: CASKMGETQYF; CDR3nt: TGCGCCAGCAAAATGGGAGAGACCCAGTACTTC
j_gene: TRBJ2-7; v_gene: TRBV5-1; d_gene: TRBD2; abundance: many; CDR3aa: CASSLTSGSGDEQYF; CDR3nt: TGCGCCAGCAGCCTAACTAGCGGGAGTGGCGACGAGCAGTACTTC
j_gene: TRBJ1-1; v_gene: TRBV12-3/TRBV12-4; d_gene: -; abundance: few; CDR3aa: CASSFAMNTEAFF; CDR3nt: TGTGCCAGCAGTTTTGCCATGAACACTGAAGCTTTCTTT
j_gene: TRBJ1-2; v_gene: TRBV6-2/TRBV6-3; d_gene: -; abundance: -; CDR3aa: CASSSPGGRSNYGYTF; CDR3nt: TGTGCCAGCAGTTCCCCGGGGGGCCGCTCTAACTATGGCTACACCTTC
j_gene: TRBJ1-3; v_gene: TRBV12-3/TRBV12-4; d_gene: -; abundance: -; CDR3aa: CASSLDRLSGNTIYF; CDR3nt: TGTGCCAGCAGTTTGGACAGACTCTCTGGAAACACCATATATTTT
j_gene: TRBJ1-2; v_gene: TRBV30; d_gene: -; abundance: many; CDR3aa: CAWATDNYGYTF; CDR3nt: TGTGCCTGGGCGACAGATAACTATGGCTACACCTTC
j_gene: TRBJ2-1; v_gene: TRBV14; d_gene: -; abundance: few; CDR3aa: CASSRAKIGGGYNEQFF; CDR3nt: TGTGCCAGCAGCCGCGCAAAAATTGGAGGGGGCTACAATGAGCAGTTCTTC
j_gene: TRBJ2-2; v_gene: TRBV2; d_gene: TRBD2; abundance: few; CDR3aa: CASSDPAGGRAGELFF; CDR3nt: TGTGCCAGCAGTGATCCGGCGGGAGGGCGGGCCGGGGAGCTGTTTTTT
j_gene: TRBJ2-7; v_gene: TRBV11-2; d_gene: TRBD2; abundance: many; CDR3aa: CASSLVSGRAVPYEQYF; CDR3nt: TGTGCCAGCAGCTTGGTTAGCGGGAGGGCCGTCCCCTACGAGCAGTACTTC
j_gene: TRBJ1-5; v_gene: TRBV28; d_gene: -; abundance: many; CDR3aa: CASTLPYLINQPQHF; CDR3nt: TGTGCCAGCACCCTTCCGTACCTTATCAATCAGCCCCAGCATTTT
j_gene: TRBJ2-1; v_gene: TRBV29-1; d_gene: -; abundance: many; CDR3aa: CSVESRLDNEQFF; CDR3nt: TGCAGCGTTGAATCGAGGTTGGACAATGAGCAGTTCTTC
j_gene: TRBJ2-7; v_gene: TRBV29-1; d_gene: -; abundance: many; CDR3aa: CSVEDPYFYEQYF; CDR3nt: TGCAGCGTTGAAGATCCCTATTTCTACGAGCAGTACTTC
j_gene: TRBJ1-1; v_gene: TRBV28; d_gene: -; abundance: many; CDR3aa: CASSFGRNGLTEAFF; CDR3nt: TGTGCCAGCAGTTTCGGGCGAAACGGATTAACTGAAGCTTTCTTT
j_gene: TRBJ2-1; v_gene: TRBV13; d_gene: TRBD2; abundance: many; CDR3aa: CASSLRASGMENEQFF; CDR3nt: TGTGCCAGCAGCTTACGGGCTAGCGGGATGGAAAATGAGCAGTTCTTC
j_gene: TRBJ2-7; v_gene: TRBV5-1; d_gene: -; abundance: many; CDR3aa: CASSLGATWGEQYF; CDR3nt: TGCGCCAGCAGCTTGGGCGCGACCTGGGGCGAGCAGTACTTC
j_gene: TRBJ2-5; v_gene: TRBV2; d_gene: TRBD1; abundance: -; CDR3aa: CASSGNRGQAYQETQYF; CDR3nt: TGTGCCAGCAGCGGGAACCGTGGACAGGCGTACCAAGAGACCCAGTACTTC
j_gene: TRBJ2-5; v_gene: TRBV7-3; d_gene: -; abundance: few; CDR3aa: CASSLEGFMGETQYF; CDR3nt: TGTGCCAGCAGCTTGGAGGGATTTATGGGGGAGACCCAGTACTTC
j_gene: TRBJ2-7; v_gene: TRBV5-6; d_gene: -; abundance: few; CDR3aa: CASSSPGGLSYEQYF; CDR3nt: TGTGCCAGCAGCTCTCCTGGAGGGCTTAGCTACGAGCAGTACTTC
j_gene: TRBJ2-1; v_gene: TRBV10-2; d_gene: -; abundance: few; CDR3aa: CASSESRIHEQFF; CDR3nt: TGCGCCAGCAGTGAGTCGAGAATTCATGAGCAGTTCTTC
j_gene: TRBJ1-1; v_gene: TRBV18; d_gene: -; abundance: -; CDR3aa: CASSPQLQGMNTEAFF; CDR3nt: TGTGCCAGCTCACCTCAATTACAGGGAATGAACACTGAAGCTTTCTTT
j_gene: TRBJ2-1; v_gene: TRBV5-1; d_gene: -; abundance: many; CDR3aa: CASSLVGEPYNEQFF; CDR3nt: TGCGCCAGCAGCTTGGTGGGGGAGCCCTACAATGAGCAGTTCTTC
j_gene: TRBJ2-2; v_gene: TRBV12-3/TRBV12-4; d_gene: TRBD2; abundance: many; CDR3aa: CASKALGTSGSTGELFF; CDR3nt: TGTGCCAGCAAGGCGTTAGGGACTAGCGGGAGTACCGGGGAGCTGTTTTTT
j_gene: TRBJ1-1; v_gene: TRBV7-6; d_gene: -; abundance: -; CDR3aa: CASSGGGPEAFF; CDR3nt: TGTGCCAGCAGCGGTGGTGGCCCTGAAGCTTTCTTT
j_gene: TRBJ2-1; v_gene: TRBV12-3/TRBV12-4; d_gene: -; abundance: many; CDR3aa: CASSPSRAYNEQFF; CDR3nt: TGTGCCAGCAGCCCCTCGAGGGCCTACAATGAGCAGTTCTTC
j_gene: TRBJ2-3; v_gene: TRBV5-6; d_gene: TRBD2; abundance: few; CDR3aa: CASSRGGGADTQYF; CDR3nt: TGTGCCAGCAGCCGGGGGGGCGGAGCAGATACGCAGTATTTT
j_gene: TRBJ2-5; v_gene: TRBV12-3/TRBV12-4; d_gene: -; abundance: many; CDR3aa: CASSGTFDETQYF; CDR3nt: TGTGCCAGCAGTGGGACCTTCGACGAGACCCAGTACTTC
j_gene: TRBJ1-1; v_gene: TRBV7-6; d_gene: TRBD1; abundance: few; CDR3aa: CASSLERQGAGSRSTEAFF; CDR3nt: TGTGCCAGCAGCTTAGAAAGACAGGGGGCGGGTTCTCGTAGCACTGAAGCTTTCTTT
j_gene: TRBJ2-7; v_gene: TRBV7-3; d_gene: -; abundance: -; CDR3aa: CASSQGPTLGQYF; CDR3nt: TGTGCCAGCAGCCAAGGCCCAACCTTGGGGCAGTACTTC
j_gene: TRBJ2-3; v_gene: TRBV7-2; d_gene: -; abundance: -; CDR3aa: CASSSTVATRADTQYF; CDR3nt: TGTGCCAGCAGCTCAACGGTAGCCACTAGGGCAGATACGCAGTATTTT
j_gene: TRBJ1-4; v_gene: TRBV15; d_gene: -; abundance: few; CDR3aa: CATSRDRGGAAPNEKLFF; CDR3nt: TGTGCCACCAGCAGAGATCGGGGGGGCGCCGCCCCTAATGAAAAACTGTTTTTT
j_gene: TRBJ2-1; v_gene: TRBV7-3; d_gene: -; abundance: many; CDR3aa: CASSLGQGNEQFF; CDR3nt: TGTGCCAGCAGCTTAGGTCAGGGCAATGAGCAGTTCTTC
j_gene: TRBJ2-1; v_gene: TRBV19; d_gene: -; abundance: -; CDR3aa: CASSMAREQFF; CDR3nt: TGTGCCAGTAGTATGGCAAGGGAGCAGTTCTTC
j_gene: TRBJ1-1; v_gene: TRBV12-3/TRBV12-4; d_gene: -; abundance: many; CDR3aa: CASSLTGSRNTEAFF; CDR3nt: TGTGCCAGCAGTTTAACGGGGTCGCGGAACACTGAAGCTTTCTTT
j_gene: TRBJ2-1; v_gene: TRBV28; d_gene: TRBD2; abundance: few; CDR3aa: CASRPLAGAYNEQFF; CDR3nt: TGTGCCAGCAGGCCCCTAGCGGGAGCCTACAATGAGCAGTTCTTC
j_gene: TRBJ2-1; v_gene: TRBV20-1; d_gene: -; abundance: many; CDR3aa: CSASPGSSYNEQFF; CDR3nt: TGCAGTGCTAGTCCGGGCAGCTCCTACAATGAGCAGTTCTTC
j_gene: TRBJ2-1; v_gene: TRBV6-1; d_gene: TRBD2; abundance: -; CDR3aa: CASIPRLAETYNEQFF; CDR3nt: TGTGCCAGCATCCCGAGGCTAGCGGAGACCTACAATGAGCAGTTCTTC
j_gene: TRBJ2-7; v_gene: TRBV7-2; d_gene: TRBD2; abundance: -; CDR3aa: CASSPGLAISYEQYF; CDR3nt: TGTGCCAGCAGCCCAGGACTAGCCATTTCCTACGAGCAGTACTTC
j_gene: TRBJ1-1; v_gene: TRBV2; d_gene: -; abundance: -; CDR3aa: CASSDLEMNTEAFF; CDR3nt: TGTGCCAGCAGTGATTTGGAGATGAACACTGAAGCTTTCTTT